The clone carrying this TCR beta chain is a singleton in its sample. Germline and junction disagree at one end, which may indicate a read error. Methods used by the authors: Quantification of nucleated cells was approximated via reference gene primer amplification. Clones were read by immunoSEQ multiplex PCR, and TCRdb kept only the in-frame ones, dropping some. V, J and clone size derive from that table, while D and trimming were established from the DNA sequence. The data hold about 210,000 clones, with around nine tenths observed a single time. This sample stems from a study of blood T cell repertoires in COVID-19. Study overall: In Cohort 3, a recovered donor had either two negative PCRs, clearance, or symptom resolution. The United States, Italy and Spain were the sources of the acute and convalescent COVID-19 samples.

The CDR3 spans 11 residues. Germline CDR1 reads KGHDR; CDR2 reads SFDVKD. Individuals drawn from about two dozen US areas were about 18 to 95 years old. V and J are TRBV24-1 and TRBJ2-3; possibly TRBD2 for D (6 bases). This sequence was found in a man aged 25-45 years in a cohort exposed to, infected with or recovered from COVID-19 (not recorded which). The sample consisted of PBMCs or T cells enriched from blood (not recorded which). The CDR3 is CATSDAGPLDF. The CDR3 nucleotides read TGTGCCACCAGTGATGCGGGACCCCTCGATTTT.